These 7 T cell receptor beta chains were all obtained from the same sample, sequenced in a study of blood T cells in healthy people across ages. Primers used in a second PCR of about 7 to 12 cycles were a sample-barcoded 5' primer and a J-beta primer mix. TCRdb analysed the 5' RACE reads with MiXCR anew, one entry per CDR3 protein. The data contain 800,000 to 1,300,000 distinct CDR3 sequences, around 27% of them singletons. These data also featured in a second study, about T cells of mothers and their children.

Sequences were obtained from blood. These receptors were taken from a girl aged 2 to 10 in good health.

This clonotype was observed a handful of times. The V call is TRBV5-1, the J call TRBJ2-5; a possible D gene is TRBD2 (5 bases). The tail of the sequence fits TRBJ2-1 better, so the J call may be wrong. The V gene's germline CDR1 is SGHRS and CDR2 YFSETQ. The CDR3 extends over 13 amino acids. The CDR3 nucleotides read TGCGCCAGCAGCTTGACTAGTCCCTTTGAGCAGTTCTTC. This encodes CASSLTSPFEQFF.

The rearrangement uses TRBV7-6 and TRBJ1-1; TRBD1 aligns across 8 bases. V lost 3 bases to trimming and J lost 3 bases; unmatched junction nucleotides: 3. CDR3 size: 14 residues. Germline V gene sequence: CDR1 SGHVS, CDR2 FNYEAQ. CDR3 amino acids: CASSFSDRDTEAFF. DNA of the CDR3: TGTGCCAGCAGCTTTTCGGACAGGGACACTGAAGCTTTCTTT.

This clonotype was seen more than once but under ten times. CDR3 bases: TGTGCCAGCAGTTACGAGAGGGAGGGCCAGGTTGAGCAGTTCTTC. Translation: CASSYEREGQVEQFF. V usage is TRBV6-5 and J usage is TRBJ2-5; TRBD2 matches at 7 bases. The better agreement between TRBJ2-1 and the DNA end casts doubt on the J call. This CDR3 has 15 amino acids. CDR1 is MNHEY, CDR2 SVGAGI, per germline.

This clonotype was picked up a small number of times. V and J are TRBV6-1 and TRBJ1-5, with unresolved D. This CDR3 spans 14 amino acids. Germline V gene sequence: CDR1 MNHNS, CDR2 SASEGT. Trimming left V 3 bases short and J 6 bases short, with 12 bases between. The CDR3 nucleotides are TGTGCCAGCAGTGAGAACGGAAGTTTTCAGCCCCAGCATTTT. It codes for CASSENGSFQPQHF.

This clonotype was counted a few times. The chain is built from TRBV28 and TRBJ2-5; a weak D match, TRBD2 (5 bases). V gave up 5 bases and J gave up 3 bases, with 19 bases separating them. CDR1 MDHEN and CDR2 SYDVKM come from the germline V gene. The CDR3 is made up of 16 amino acids. For the CDR3, the DNA is TGTGCCAGCAGTCGGGATAGCGCTTTGCCCGAAGAGACCCAGTACTTC. Protein product: CASSRDSALPEETQYF.

V gene TRBV6-1 combines with J gene TRBJ2-4; a weak D match, TRBD1 (5 bases). V lost 5 bases and J lost 7, with 18 bases in between. CDR3 size: 15 residues. Per the germline V gene, CDR1 is MNHNS and CDR2 is SASEGT. CDR3 sequence (DNA): TGTGCCAGCAGTATCTCAGGGTATCTAAGGAACATTCAGTACTTC. It codes for CASSISGYLRNIQYF.

A remark on this clonotype: At one end the junction does not follow the germline gene, possibly because of a read error. This chain joins TRBV12-3 or TRBV12-4 and TRBJ2-1; no definite D call. The CDR3 length is 12 residues. This CDR3 reads CASSLAQSDPSF. The CDR3 DNA reads as TGTGCCAGCAGTTTGGCGCAGAGTGATCCCAGTTTC.